These 14 T cell receptor beta chains share one sample of origin, sequenced in a study of early T cells in non-severe SARS-CoV-2 infection. TCRdb re-derived calls from the 5' RACE reads in MiXCR, one entry per CDR3 protein. This table holds 25,000 to 35,000 distinct CDR3 sequences, about 4.9% found once. The sequences come from whole blood, collected at baseline. These receptors were taken from an adult who was a healthcare worker with PCR-confirmed SARS-CoV-2 infection or an uninfected control (not recorded which).

The chain recombines TRBV4-1 with TRBJ2-5; D not resolved. Between the trimmed V and J ends, which lost 0 bases and 5 bases, there was a span of 16 bases. The germline V gene encodes CDR1 MGHRA and CDR2 YSYEKL. The CDR3 runs to 16 residues. CDR3 sequence (DNA): TGCGCCAGCAGCCAAGAAGGCAGCAAGAAAGAGGAGACCCAGTACTTC. Residues: CASSQEGSKKEETQYF.

The V call is TRBV11-3, the J call TRBJ2-1; D gene unclear. Between the trimmed V and J ends, which lost 1 base and 12 bases, there was a span of 13 bases. The CDR3 loop spans 13 amino acids. In germline, CDR1 is SGHNT, CDR2 YENEEA. The CDR3 loop is CASSLARSPVQFF. The DNA for the CDR3 is TGTGCCAGCAGCTTAGCCAGGTCGCCCGTGCAGTTCTTC.

This clonotype was observed many times. This chain uses TRBV11-3 with TRBJ2-3; D gene unclear. The CDR3 loop spans 15 amino acids. From germline, CDR1 is SGHNT and CDR2 YENEEA. Trimming took 0 bases from V and 3 from J, leaving 10 bases between them. The CDR3 DNA is TGTGCCAGCAGCTTAGATAGAGATAGGACAGATACGCAGTATTTT. The encoded protein is CASSLDRDRTDTQYF.

The chain carries TRBV12-3 or TRBV12-4 and TRBJ1-2; 10 bases are a match to TRBD1. The V and J ends lost 4 bases and 7 bases, in that order; junction bases with no gene match: 6. The CDR3 extends over 14 amino acids. The chain's CDR3 is CASSSDRGKRGYTF. The CDR3 DNA reads as TGTGCCAGCAGTTCGGACAGGGGGAAGCGTGGCTACACCTTC.

This clonotype was counted many times. The genes are TRBV2 and TRBJ2-2, with a possible D match to TRBD1 (5 bases). Germline CDR1 and CDR2: SNHLY and FYNNEI. This CDR3 has 15 residues. V was cut by 2 bases and J by 1 base, with 8 bases left in between. CDR3 region: CASSESTGNTGELFF. The CDR3 DNA reads as TGTGCCAGCAGTGAAAGTACAGGGAACACCGGGGAGCTGTTTTTT.

This clonotype was found many times. The CDR3 sequence is CSASPGGTDTQYF. The CDR3 DNA reads TGCAGTGCTAGCCCGGGGGGAACAGATACGCAGTATTTT. The genes are TRBV20-1 and TRBJ2-3, with 7 bases aligning to TRBD2. The J segment lost 3 bases and the V segment lost 3 bases, leaving 3 bases of the junction unmatched. This CDR3 is built from 13 residues. CDR1 is DFQATT, CDR2 SNEGSKA, per germline (reference sequence).

This clonotype has at least ten counts. J is TRBJ1-4 and V is TRBV3-1; 8 bases match TRBD1. CDR1 LGHDT and CDR2 YNNKEL come from the germline V gene (reference sequence). The CDR3 contains 16 residues. Trimming cost V 0 bases and J 7 bases; bases outside gene matches: 7. The CDR3 reads CASSQEGTGRGEKLFF. CDR3 nucleotide sequence: TGTGCCAGCAGCCAAGAGGGGACAGGTCGCGGTGAAAAACTGTTTTTT.

The rearrangement joins TRBV14 to TRBJ2-3, with D possibly called TRBD1 or TRBD2 (7 bases each). Trimming took off 0 bases at V and 4 bases at J, with 11 bases between the two ends. The CDR3 extends over 15 amino acids. Germline V CDR1 and CDR2: SGHDN, FVKESK. CDR3 loop: CASSQDRGGADTQYF. The CDR3, as DNA: TGTGCCAGCAGCCAAGACAGGGGGGGAGCAGATACGCAGTATTTT. The full variable domain, with the rest looked up from reference TRBV14 and TRBJ2-3, is EAGVTQFPSHSVIEKGQTVTLRCDPISGHDNLYWYRRVMGKEIKFLLHFVKESKQDESGMPNNRFLAERTGGTYSTLKVQPAELEDSGVYFCASSQDRGGADTQYFGPGTRLTVL.

This clonotype was counted ten times or more. This chain connects TRBV9 to TRBJ2-4; possibly TRBD1 for D (5 bases). Germline values: CDR1 SGDLS, CDR2 YYNGEE. V gave up 3 bases and J gave up 2 bases, with 9 bases separating them. The CDR3 loop spans 14 amino acids. In DNA, the CDR3 is TGTGCCAGCAGCGAGGGGTGGTCCAAAAACATTCAGTACTTC. The encoded protein is CASSEGWSKNIQYF.

This clonotype was counted only a few times. The rearrangement links TRBV20-1 to TRBJ2-5; D ambiguous. Trimming pared 6 bases from V and 2 bases from J, leaving 13 bases between. The CDR3 has 13 residues. Germline loops: CDR1 DFQATT, CDR2 SNEGSKA (reference sequence). CDR3 amino acids: CSAGELVQETQYF. The DNA of the CDR3 is TGCAGTGCAGGAGAACTGGTACAAGAGACCCAGTACTTC.

Many counts were recorded for this clonotype. This chain links TRBV7-9 with TRBJ1-6; D remains ambiguous. This CDR3 is 12 amino acids long. CDR1 is SEHNR and CDR2 is FQNEAQ in the germline V gene (reference sequence). Between the trimmed V and J ends, which lost 1 base and 17 bases, there was a span of 12 bases. This CDR3 reads CASSLVEGKIHF. CDR3 sequence (DNA): TGTGCCAGCAGCTTAGTGGAGGGCAAGATCCACTTT.

This clonotype showed up many times. The V and J genes are TRBV7-3 and TRBJ2-3; D might be TRBD1 or TRBD2, each matching 5 bases. Trimming removed 4 bases at V and 8 bases at J, with 16 bases between. The germline gives CDR1 SGHTA, CDR2 FQGTGA. CDR3 length: 14 amino acids. As DNA, the CDR3 is TGTGCCAGCAGCTCGGGACGGACCAGAGGTACGCAGTATTTT. Its protein product is CASSSGRTRGTQYF.

This clonotype was seen a few times. The chain combines TRBV6-2 or TRBV6-3 with TRBJ2-7; tentative D call: TRBD2 (6 bases). The length of the CDR3 is 16 residues. V gave up 6 bases and J gave up 4 bases, with 22 bases separating them. CDR1 MNHEY and CDR2 SVGEGT come from the germline V gene. CDR3 nucleotides: TGTGCCAGCAGCCCAACGGGACTCAGGGAAAGGTACGAGCAGTACTTC. Protein product: CASSPTGLRERYEQYF.

This clonotype was seen repeatedly, ten times or more. J is TRBJ2-7 and V is TRBV28; 7 nucleotides match TRBD2. Germline lookup yields CDR1 MDHEN and CDR2 SYDVKM. V lost 5 bases, J lost 2 bases, and 9 bases stayed unmatched. The CDR3 runs 15 residues. DNA of the CDR3: TGTGCCAGCAGTCCCTCCGGGACTACTACCTACGAGCAGTACTTC. Translated: CASSPSGTTTYEQYF.